This paragraph covers one T cell receptor (beta chain) sequence. This sample was included in a study of identifying expanded T cells in peripheral blood. Germline trimming cut 1 base from V and 5 bases from J; bases unmatched to any gene: 9. Germline V CDR1 and CDR2: MGHRA, YSYEKL. CDR3 length: 16 amino acids. Only in-frame clones appear in the TCRdb table, and some are missing; sequencing was by immunoSEQ multiplex PCR. The sample records 84,000 or so clones, roughly 90% being singletons. Material: blood. The source of this sequence is a person aged 18 to 69 in good health. This sequence joins TRBV4-1 and TRBJ2-5; TRBD2 aligns across 8 bases. The CDR3 region has the DNA TGCGCCAGCAGCCAAGTCTGGACTAGCAGGGAGGAGACCCAGTACTTC. Translated: CASSQVWTSREETQYF.